This TCR beta chain was documented in a study of control samples from healthy donors and cancer patients. With 6 bases removed from V and 7 bases from J, the gap between germline ends came to 13 bases. Per the germline V gene, CDR1 is SGHAT and CDR2 is FQDESV (reference sequence). The CDR3 has 13 amino acids. Sequencing used immunoSEQ multiplex PCR; TCRdb keeps in-frame clones, though not all of them. The sample shows under 130,000 clones, 80% to 90% of them seen only once. The sequenced sample was PBMCs. The V call is TRBV11-1, the J call TRBJ1-5, with D perhaps TRBD1 (6 bases). This TCR derives from a man in his 60s with lung cancer. In DNA form, the CDR3 reads TGTGCCAGCAGTTCTATGGGGGGCCAGCCCCAGCATTTT. It codes for CASSSMGGQPQHF.